The 2 T cell receptor beta chains below come from one sample, sequenced in a study of T cells in Graves' hyperthyroidism and ophthalmopathy. It was RNA transcripts that yielded the amplified TCR beta CDR3 regions. The primer set for the first-round RT-PCR of the TCR CDR3 was HTBI. One entry per CDR3 protein results from TCRdb running MiXCR on the multiplex PCR reads. The sample contains approximately 400,000 distinct CDR3 sequences, 14% to 15% of which appear only once. The sequenced sample consisted of blood. The receptors derive from a woman younger than 45 with Graves' hyperthyroidism.

The chain has TRBV20-1 and TRBJ1-1; D not certain. Trimming removed 6 bases at V and 0 bases at J, with 14 bases between. In germline, CDR1 is DFQATT, CDR2 SNEGSKA (reference sequence). The CDR3 is 14 amino acids. CDR3 in DNA: TGCAGTGCCCCCGGGCCATTTATGAACACTGAAGCTTTCTTT. As protein: CSAPGPFMNTEAFF.

In its sample, this clonotype was seen a few times. Sequence at one end of the junction differs from germline and may be a read error. The rearrangement links TRBV2 to TRBJ2-7, with a tentative D call TRBD2 (6 bases). Germline V gene lookup returns CDR1 SNHLY and CDR2 FYNNEI. CDR3 length equals 15 residues. The CDR3 spells CASREGVAATYEQYF. DNA for the CDR3: TGTGCCAGCAGAGAAGGAGTAGCGGCAACCTACGAGCAGTACTTC.